This TCR beta chain was captured in a study of graft-versus-host responses after intestinal transplantation. Study as a whole: Among the recipients, transplants were multivisceral, liver-intestinal, or isolated intestinal.

General study findings and limits: In patients with graft-donor T cell macrochimerism, allograft graft-versus-host to host-versus-graft clonal ratios were high. Peak circulating GvH clone levels were associated with early post-transplant HvG declines. GvH clonotypes were identified within recipient marrow, with a subset emerging first in ileum or blood.

About this clone: What it recognizes is unknown.

CDR3 length: 12 residues. V lost 6 bases to trimming and J lost 5 bases, with 8 bases between them. Germline V CDR1 and CDR2: SEHNR, FQNEAQ (reference sequence). The repertoire was sequenced with immunoSEQ multiplex PCR; TCRdb's copy has only in-frame clones and lacks some. In the table there are 43,000 or so clones, over 85% of which are singletons. The sample consisted of PBMCs, taken about 800 days after a first intestinal transplant, on the day of a second. The sequence was obtained from a human patient who received an intestinal transplant, so some T cells may come from the graft donor. The gene calls are TRBV7-9 and TRBJ2-1; no firm D call. This CDR3 reads CASSPMHNEQFF. CDR3 in DNA: TGTGCCAGCAGTCCCATGCACAATGAGCAGTTCTTC. The full variable domain, with the rest looked up from reference TRBV7-9 and TRBJ2-1, is DTGVSQNPRHKITKRGQNVTFRCDPISEHNRLYWYRQTLGQGPEFLTYFQNEAQLEKSRLLSDRFSAERPKGSFSTLEIQRTEQGDSAMYLCASSPMHNEQFFGPGTRLTVL.